Listed here is a single TCR beta chain. This sample was taken from a study of cytomegalovirus exposure and HLA in healthy donors. The assay was immunoSEQ multiplex PCR, and TCRdb's table has in-frame clones only and misses some. The repertoire holds about 280,000 clones, with approximately 88% as singletons. V gave up 9 bases and J gave up 3 bases, with 18 bases separating them. There are 14 residues in the CDR3. The germline V gene has CDR1 ENHRY and CDR2 SYGVKD. The receptor was derived from a young woman in good health and CMV-seronegative. Source material: PBMCs. The chain carries TRBV10-3 and TRBJ2-7, with D perhaps TRBD2 (6 bases). CDR3 region: CAISGLARNYEQYF. In DNA, the CDR3 is TGTGCCATATCGGGCCTAGCGAGAAACTACGAGCAGTACTTC.